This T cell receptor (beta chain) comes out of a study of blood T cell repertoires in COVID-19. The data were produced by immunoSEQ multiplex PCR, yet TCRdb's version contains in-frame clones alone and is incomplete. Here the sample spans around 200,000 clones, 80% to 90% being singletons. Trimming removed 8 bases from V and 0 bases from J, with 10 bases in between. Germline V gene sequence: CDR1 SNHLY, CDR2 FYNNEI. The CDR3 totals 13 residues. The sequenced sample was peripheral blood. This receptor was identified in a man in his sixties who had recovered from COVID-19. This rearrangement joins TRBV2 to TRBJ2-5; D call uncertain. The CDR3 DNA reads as TGTGCCAGCGTTGGGCAGTACCAAGAGACCCAGTACTTC. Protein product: CASVGQYQETQYF.